This TCR beta chain comes out of a study of cytomegalovirus exposure and HLA in healthy donors. The ends were cut back, 3 bases at V and 2 bases at J, with 13 bases in the middle. Per the germline V gene, CDR1 is MNHEY and CDR2 is SVGAGI. The CDR3 covers 15 residues. Notes on this clone: As yet, its antigen is unknown.

General study results and limits: Later analysis identified 15,000 to 20,000 TCR beta sequences associated with HLA alleles, using a false discovery rate threshold of 0.05.

The PCR was carried out with 60 Vbeta primers and 13 Jbeta primers. Per the original data handling: Some 11 million shared chains were among the roughly 78 million unique TCR beta chains that a later analysis counted. Only in-frame clones appear in the TCRdb table, and some are missing; sequencing was by immunoSEQ multiplex PCR. That table furnishes V, J and clone size, whereas the DNA furnished D and trimming. The sample includes about 120,000 clones, roughly 60% of them seen just once. Input material: PBMCs. The gene calls are TRBV6-5 and TRBJ1-2, with D possibly TRBD1 on 5 matching bases. This clonotype was obtained from a middle-aged man in good health and CMV-seropositive. The CDR3 DNA follows: TGTGCCAGCAGTTATCTGGGACGGGAGAACTATGGCTACACCTTC. It codes for CASSYLGRENYGYTF.